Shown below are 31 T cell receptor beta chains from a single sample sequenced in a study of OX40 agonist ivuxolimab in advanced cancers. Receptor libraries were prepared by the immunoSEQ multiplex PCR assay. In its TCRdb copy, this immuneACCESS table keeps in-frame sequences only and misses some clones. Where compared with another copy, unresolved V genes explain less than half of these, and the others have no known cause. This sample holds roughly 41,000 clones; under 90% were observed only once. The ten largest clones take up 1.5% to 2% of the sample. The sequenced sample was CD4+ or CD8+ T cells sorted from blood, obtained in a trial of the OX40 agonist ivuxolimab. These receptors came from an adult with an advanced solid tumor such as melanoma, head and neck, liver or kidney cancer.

The CDR3 protein is CASSRDRGPYGYTF. DNA for the CDR3: TGTGCCAGCAGCCGGGACAGGGGGCCCTATGGCTACACCTTC. This rearrangement joins TRBV11-2 to TRBJ1-2, with TRBD1 matching over 12 bases. The germline gives CDR1 SGHAT, CDR2 FQNNGV. The CDR3 is 14 residues long. With V trimmed by 5 bases and J by 4 bases, 2 bases remained unmatched.

The CDR3 sequence is CASSSPSLTDTQYF. The CDR3 DNA is TGTGCCAGCAGCTCCCCGAGTCTCACAGATACGCAGTATTTT. The rearrangement links TRBV7-2 to TRBJ2-3; D is undetermined. Trimming shortened V by 4 bases and J by 2 bases, and 10 bases separated the two germline ends. Germline V CDR1 and CDR2: SGHTA, FQGNSA. This CDR3 has 14 residues.

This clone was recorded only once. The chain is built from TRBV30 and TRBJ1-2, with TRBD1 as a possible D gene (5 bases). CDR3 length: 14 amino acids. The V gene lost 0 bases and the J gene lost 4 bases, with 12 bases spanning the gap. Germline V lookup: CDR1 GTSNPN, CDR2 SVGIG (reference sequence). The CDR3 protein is CAWSVPGGRYGYTF. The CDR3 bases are TGTGCCTGGAGTGTACCGGGGGGTCGCTATGGCTACACCTTC.

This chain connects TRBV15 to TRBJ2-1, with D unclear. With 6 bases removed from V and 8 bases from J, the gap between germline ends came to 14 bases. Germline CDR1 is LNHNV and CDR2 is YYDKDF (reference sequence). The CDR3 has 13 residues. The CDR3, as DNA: TGTGCCACCAGTCGGAGACTTGCCTATGAGCAGTTCTTC. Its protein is CATSRRLAYEQFF.

This chain's CDR3 is CASSYSIQGYGYTF. The CDR3 DNA sequence: TGTGCCAGCAGTTACTCGATACAGGGTTATGGCTACACCTTC. This chain uses TRBV6-6 with TRBJ1-2, with D possibly TRBD1 on 6 matching bases. There are 14 residues in the CDR3. V lost 0 bases and J 5 bases, leaving 10 bases between the germline ends. CDR1 MNHNY and CDR2 SVGAGI come from the germline V gene (reference sequence).

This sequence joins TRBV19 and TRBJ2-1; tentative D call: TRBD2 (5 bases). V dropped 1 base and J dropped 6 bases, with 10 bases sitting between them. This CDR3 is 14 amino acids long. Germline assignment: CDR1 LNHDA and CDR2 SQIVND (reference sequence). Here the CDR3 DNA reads TGTGCCAGTAGTATAGTTTCGGGGAGCAATGAGCAGTTCTTC. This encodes CASSIVSGSNEQFF.

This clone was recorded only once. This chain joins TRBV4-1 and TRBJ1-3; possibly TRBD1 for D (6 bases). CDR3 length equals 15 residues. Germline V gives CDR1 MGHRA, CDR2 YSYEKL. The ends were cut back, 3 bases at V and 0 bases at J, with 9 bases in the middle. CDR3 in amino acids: CASSQDSNSGNTIYF. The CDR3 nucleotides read TGCGCCAGCAGCCAGGACAGCAACTCTGGAAACACCATATATTTT.

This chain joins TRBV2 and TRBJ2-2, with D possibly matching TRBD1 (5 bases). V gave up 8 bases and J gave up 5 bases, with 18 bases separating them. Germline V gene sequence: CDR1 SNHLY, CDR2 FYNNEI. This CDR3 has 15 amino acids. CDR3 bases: TGTGCCAGCTCCCTGGGTAGGGGAAGGACCGGGGAGCTGTTTTTT. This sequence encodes CASSLGRGRTGELFF. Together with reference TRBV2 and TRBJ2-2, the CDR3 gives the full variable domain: EPEVTQTPSHQVTQMGQEVILRCVPISNHLYFYWYRQILGQKVEFLVSFYNNEISEKSEIFDDQFSVERPDGSNFTLKIRSTKLEDSAMYFCASSLGRGRTGELFFGEGSRLTVL.

CDR3 amino acids: CASRHIRQGPSEQYF. In nucleotides, the CDR3 is TGTGCCAGCAGGCATATCAGACAGGGGCCCTCCGAGCAGTACTTC. The chain carries TRBV6-5 and TRBJ2-7; the match to TRBD1 covers 8 bases. V dropped 6 bases and J dropped 6; count of bases not matched to a gene: 13. The CDR3 runs 15 residues. CDR1 and CDR2 from the germline V gene are MNHEY and SVGAGI.

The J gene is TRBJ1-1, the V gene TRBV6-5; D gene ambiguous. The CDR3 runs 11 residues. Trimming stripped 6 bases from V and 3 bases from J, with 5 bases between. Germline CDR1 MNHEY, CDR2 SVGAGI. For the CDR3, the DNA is TGTGCCAGCAGGTCTTACACTGAAGCTTTCTTT. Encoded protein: CASRSYTEAFF.

The CDR3 DNA follows: TGCAGCGTTGAAGAAGGCCAGCTGAACACTGAAGCTTTCTTT. Translated: CSVEEGQLNTEAFF. This chain joins TRBV29-1 and TRBJ1-1, with unresolved D. Deletions cut 0 bases from V and 0 bases from J, with 8 bases between. The CDR3 has 14 residues. CDR1 and CDR2 from the germline V gene are SQVTM and ANQGSEA.

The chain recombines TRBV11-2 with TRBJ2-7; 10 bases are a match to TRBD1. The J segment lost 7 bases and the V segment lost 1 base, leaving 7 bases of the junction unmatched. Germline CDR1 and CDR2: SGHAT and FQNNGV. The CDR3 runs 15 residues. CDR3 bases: TGTGCCAGCAGCTTAGTTTTGGGGACAGGGGAAGAGCAGTACTTC. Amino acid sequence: CASSLVLGTGEEQYF.

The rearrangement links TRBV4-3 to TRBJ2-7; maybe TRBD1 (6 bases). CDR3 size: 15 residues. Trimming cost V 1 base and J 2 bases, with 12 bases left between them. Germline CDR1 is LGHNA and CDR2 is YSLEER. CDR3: CASSQGQGIAYEQYF. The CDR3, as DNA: TGCGCCAGCAGCCAAGGGCAGGGGATCGCCTACGAGCAGTACTTC.

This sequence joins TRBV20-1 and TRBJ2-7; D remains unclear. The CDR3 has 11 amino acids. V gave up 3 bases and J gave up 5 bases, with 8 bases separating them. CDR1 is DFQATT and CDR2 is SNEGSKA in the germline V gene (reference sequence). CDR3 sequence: CSASYGDEQYF. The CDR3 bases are TGCAGTGCTAGCTACGGCGACGAGCAGTACTTC.

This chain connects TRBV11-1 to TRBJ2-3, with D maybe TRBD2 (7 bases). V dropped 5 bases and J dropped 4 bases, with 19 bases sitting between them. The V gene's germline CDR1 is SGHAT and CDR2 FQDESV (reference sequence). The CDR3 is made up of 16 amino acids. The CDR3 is CASSRGGVSRADTQYF. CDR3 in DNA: TGTGCCAGCAGCCGAGGGGGGGTCAGTAGGGCAGATACGCAGTATTTT.

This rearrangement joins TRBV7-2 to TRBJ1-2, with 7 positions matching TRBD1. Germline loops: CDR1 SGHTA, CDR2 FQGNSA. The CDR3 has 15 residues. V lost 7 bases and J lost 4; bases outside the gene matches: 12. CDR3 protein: CASTSPTTGAYGYTF. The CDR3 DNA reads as TGTGCCAGCACCTCCCCCACAACAGGGGCCTATGGCTACACCTTC.

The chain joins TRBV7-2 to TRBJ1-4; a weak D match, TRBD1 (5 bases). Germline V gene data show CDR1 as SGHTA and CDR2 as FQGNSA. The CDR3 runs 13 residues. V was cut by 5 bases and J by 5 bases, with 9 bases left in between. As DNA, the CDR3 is TGTGCCAGCAGCCGTAGACAGAATGAAAAACTGTTTTTT. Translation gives CASSRRQNEKLFF. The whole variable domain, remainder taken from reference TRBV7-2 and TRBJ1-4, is GAGVSQSPSNKVTEKGKDVELRCDPISGHTALYWYRQSLGQGLEFLIYFQGNSAPDKSGLPSDRFSAERTGGSVSTLTIQRTQQEDSAVYLCASSRRQNEKLFFGSGTQLSVL.

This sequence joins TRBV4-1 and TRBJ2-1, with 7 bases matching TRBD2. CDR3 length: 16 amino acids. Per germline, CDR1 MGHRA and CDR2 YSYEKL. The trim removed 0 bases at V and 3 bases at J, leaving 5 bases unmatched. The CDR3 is CASSQDIGDYYNEQFF. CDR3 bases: TGCGCCAGCAGCCAAGATATAGGGGACTACTACAATGAGCAGTTCTTC.

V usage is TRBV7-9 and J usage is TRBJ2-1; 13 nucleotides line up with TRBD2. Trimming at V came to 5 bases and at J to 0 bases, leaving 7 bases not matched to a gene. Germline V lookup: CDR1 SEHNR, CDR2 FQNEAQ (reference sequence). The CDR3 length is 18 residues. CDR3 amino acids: CASSHGLAGDISYNEQFF. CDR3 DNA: TGTGCCAGCAGCCACGGACTAGCGGGGGATATCTCCTACAATGAGCAGTTCTTC.

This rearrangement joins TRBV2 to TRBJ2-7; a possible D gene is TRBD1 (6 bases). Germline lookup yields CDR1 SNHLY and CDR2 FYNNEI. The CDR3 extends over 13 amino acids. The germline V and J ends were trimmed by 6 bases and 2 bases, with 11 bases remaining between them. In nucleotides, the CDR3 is TGTGCCAGCAGCCGACAGGAGACCTACGAGCAGTACTTC. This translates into CASSRQETYEQYF.

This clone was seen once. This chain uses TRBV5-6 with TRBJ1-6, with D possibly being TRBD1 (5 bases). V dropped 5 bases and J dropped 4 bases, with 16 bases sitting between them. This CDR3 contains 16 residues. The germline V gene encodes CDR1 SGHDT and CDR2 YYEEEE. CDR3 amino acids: CASRNSGTGYNSPLHF. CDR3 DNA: TGTGCCAGCAGGAACTCCGGGACGGGTTATAATTCACCCCTCCACTTT.

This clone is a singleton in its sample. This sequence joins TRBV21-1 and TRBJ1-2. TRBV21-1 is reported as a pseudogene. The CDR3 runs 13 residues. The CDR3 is CASSRGQKRGYTF. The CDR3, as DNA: TGTGCCAGCAGCAGAGGGCAGAAAAGGGGCTACACCTTC.

The CDR3, as DNA: TGTGCCTGGAAGTCGGCAGGTTCCTTCTATGGCTACACCTTC. Its translation is CAWKSAGSFYGYTF. This chain connects TRBV30 to TRBJ1-2, with D uncertain. The CDR3 extends over 14 amino acids. Per the germline V gene, CDR1 is GTSNPN and CDR2 is SVGIG (reference sequence). Trimming left V 4 bases short and J 4 bases short, with 16 bases between. The complete variable domain, with remaining parts taken from reference TRBV30 and TRBJ1-2, reads SQTIHQWPATLVQPVGSPLSLECTVEGTSNPNLYWYRQAAGRGLQLLFYSVGIGQISSEVPQNLSASRPQDRQFILSSKKLLLSDSGFYLCAWKSAGSFYGYTFGSGTRLTVV.

CDR3 sequence reads: CASSQETSSETQYF. Written as DNA, the CDR3 is TGTGCCAGCAGCCAAGAGACTAGTTCAGAGACCCAGTACTTC. The chain recombines TRBV4-2 with TRBJ2-5; D perhaps matches TRBD2 (6 bases). Germline V lookup: CDR1 LGHNA, CDR2 YNFKEQ. Trimming removed 0 bases at V and 4 bases at J, with 9 bases between. This CDR3 is built from 14 residues.

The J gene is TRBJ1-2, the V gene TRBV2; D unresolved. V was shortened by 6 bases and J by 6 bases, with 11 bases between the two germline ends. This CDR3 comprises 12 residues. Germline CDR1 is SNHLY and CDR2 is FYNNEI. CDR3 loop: CASSPLQDGYTF. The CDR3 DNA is TGTGCCAGCAGCCCCCTCCAGGATGGCTACACCTTC.

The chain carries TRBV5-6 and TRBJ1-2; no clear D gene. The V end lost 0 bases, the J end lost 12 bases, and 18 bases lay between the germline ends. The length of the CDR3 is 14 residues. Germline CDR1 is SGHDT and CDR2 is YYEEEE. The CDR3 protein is CASSLGDRGSRHTF. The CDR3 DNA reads TGTGCCAGCAGCTTGGGTGATCGGGGTTCGCGGCACACCTTC.

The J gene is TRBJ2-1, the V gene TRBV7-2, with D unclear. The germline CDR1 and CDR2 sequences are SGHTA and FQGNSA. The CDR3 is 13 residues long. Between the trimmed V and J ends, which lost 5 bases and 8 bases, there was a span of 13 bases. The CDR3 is CASSGRKLDEQFF. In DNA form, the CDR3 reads TGTGCCAGCAGCGGAAGAAAGCTCGATGAGCAGTTCTTC. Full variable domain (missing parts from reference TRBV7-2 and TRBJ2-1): GAGVSQSPSNKVTEKGKDVELRCDPISGHTALYWYRQSLGQGLEFLIYFQGNSAPDKSGLPSDRFSAERTGGSVSTLTIQRTQQEDSAVYLCASSGRKLDEQFFGPGTRLTVL.

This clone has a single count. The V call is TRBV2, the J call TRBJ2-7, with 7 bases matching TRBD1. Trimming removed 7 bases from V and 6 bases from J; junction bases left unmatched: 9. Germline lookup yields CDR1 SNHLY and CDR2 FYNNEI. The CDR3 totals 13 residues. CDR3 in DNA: TGTGCCAGCATCATAGGACAGGCGGCCGAGCAGTACTTC. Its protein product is CASIIGQAAEQYF.

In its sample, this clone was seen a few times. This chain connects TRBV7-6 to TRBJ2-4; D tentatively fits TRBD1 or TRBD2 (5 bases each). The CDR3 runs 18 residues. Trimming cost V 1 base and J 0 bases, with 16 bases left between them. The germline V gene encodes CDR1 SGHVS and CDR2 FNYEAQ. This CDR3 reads CASSLGPPRGLAKNIQYF. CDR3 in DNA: TGTGCCAGCAGCTTAGGGCCCCCCCGGGGCCTAGCCAAAAACATTCAGTACTTC.

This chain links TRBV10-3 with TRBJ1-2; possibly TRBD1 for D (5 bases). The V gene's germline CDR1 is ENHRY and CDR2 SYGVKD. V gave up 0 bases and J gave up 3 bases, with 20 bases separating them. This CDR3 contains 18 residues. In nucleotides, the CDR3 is TGTGCCATCAGTGAGTCCTTTTTACCAGGTCAGGGAGACTATGGCTACACCTTC. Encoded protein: CAISESFLPGQGDYGYTF.

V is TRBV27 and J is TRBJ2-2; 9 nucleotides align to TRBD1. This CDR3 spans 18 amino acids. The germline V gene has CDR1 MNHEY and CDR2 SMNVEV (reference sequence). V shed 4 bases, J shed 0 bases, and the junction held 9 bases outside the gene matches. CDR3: CASSSGTGLGANTGELFF. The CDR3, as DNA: TGTGCCAGCAGTTCCGGGACAGGGTTGGGAGCGAACACCGGGGAGCTGTTTTTT.